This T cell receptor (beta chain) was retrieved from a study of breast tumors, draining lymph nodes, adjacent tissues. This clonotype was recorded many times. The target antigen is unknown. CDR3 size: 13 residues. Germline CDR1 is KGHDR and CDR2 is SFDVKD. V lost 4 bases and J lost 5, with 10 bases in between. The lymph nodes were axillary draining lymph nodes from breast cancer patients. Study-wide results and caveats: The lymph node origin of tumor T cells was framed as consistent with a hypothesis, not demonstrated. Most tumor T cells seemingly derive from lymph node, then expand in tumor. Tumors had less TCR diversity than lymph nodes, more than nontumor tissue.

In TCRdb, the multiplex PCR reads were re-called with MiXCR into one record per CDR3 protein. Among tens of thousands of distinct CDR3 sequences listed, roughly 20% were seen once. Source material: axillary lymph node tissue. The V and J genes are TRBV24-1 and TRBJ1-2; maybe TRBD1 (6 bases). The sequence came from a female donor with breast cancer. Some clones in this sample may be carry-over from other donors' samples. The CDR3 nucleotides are TGTGCCACCAGTGAAGGAGGGGGGTATGGCTACACCTTC. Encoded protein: CATSEGGGYGYTF.